This entry lists 26 T cell receptor beta chains sequenced from one sample in a study of regulatory T cells in long-lasting Graves disease. With iRepertoire HTBI primers and Arm-PCR of CDR3 regions, TCR beta libraries were built. Via MiXCR, TCRdb re-called the multiplex PCR reads, giving one row per CDR3 protein. The table shows roughly 360,000 distinct CDR3 sequences, with 20% to 25% occurring only once. Time point denoted: persistent/refractory GD, antithyroid drugs over 5 years with positive TRAb. The TCR library used RNA extracted from PBMCs. The input for sequencing was peripheral blood mononuclear cells (PBMCs), taken when the disease was refractory, from a patient treated with antithyroid drugs. The receptors here all came from a woman aged 40 to 49 with Graves disease.

The J gene is TRBJ1-1, the V gene TRBV15; D perhaps matches TRBD1 (5 bases). The CDR3 has 14 amino acids. V shed 4 bases and J shed 6 bases, with 15 bases lying between them. Germline V lookup: CDR1 LNHNV, CDR2 YYDKDF (reference sequence). This CDR3 is CATSKDLQGAEAFF. CDR3 sequence (DNA): TGTGCCACCAGCAAGGACCTTCAGGGCGCTGAAGCTTTCTTT.

The gene calls are TRBV29-1 and TRBJ2-7; TRBD2 might be the D (6 bases). The V and J ends lost 5 bases and 2 bases respectively, with 16 bases between them. Germline CDR1 is SQVTM and CDR2 is ANQGSEA. This CDR3 has 14 residues. The CDR3 protein is CSVPGAGGTYEQYF. The CDR3 DNA reads TGCAGCGTTCCAGGAGCTGGGGGGACCTACGAGCAGTACTTC.

This clonotype was seen at least ten times. The genes are TRBV27 and TRBJ2-7; 8 bases line up with TRBD2. The V gene's germline CDR1 is MNHEY and CDR2 SMNVEV (reference sequence). The V and J ends lost 5 bases and 4 bases, in that order; junction bases with no gene match: 31. The CDR3 covers 22 residues. CDR3 DNA: TGTGCCAGCAGTCCCCTCCGGTGGGCAACCGAGAGTGAGACGCGGGAGGATTACGAGCAGTACTTC. Translating gives CASSPLRWATESETREDYEQYF.

The chain combines TRBV7-2 with TRBJ2-6; D gene unclear. V was cut by 1 base and J by 4 bases, with 11 bases left in between. The CDR3 consists of 16 residues. Germline V gives CDR1 SGHTA, CDR2 FQGNSA. The CDR3 is CASSLDGVTGANVLTF. The CDR3 region has the DNA TGTGCCAGCAGCTTAGATGGGGTAACCGGGGCCAACGTCCTGACTTTC.

This chain uses TRBV13 with TRBJ2-3, with TRBD2 matching over 7 bases. The germline V gene encodes CDR1 PRHDT and CDR2 FYEKMQ (reference sequence). J was trimmed by 0 bases and V by 5 bases; bases with no gene match: 8. This CDR3 contains 16 residues. CDR3: CASSLGERGSTDTQYF. CDR3 in DNA: TGTGCCAGCAGCCTTGGGGAGCGGGGTAGCACAGATACGCAGTATTTT.

The rearrangement joins TRBV28 to TRBJ2-1, with D possibly being TRBD2 (6 bases). Germline assignment: CDR1 MDHEN and CDR2 SYDVKM. The CDR3 runs to 17 residues. Trimming pared 6 bases from V and 0 bases from J, leaving 18 bases between. This CDR3 reads CASSLKAGSTSYNEQFF. CDR3 sequence (DNA): TGTGCCAGCAGCCTTAAGGCGGGGTCAACCTCCTACAATGAGCAGTTCTTC.

This clonotype was counted between two and nine times. This chain connects TRBV9 to TRBJ2-7, with TRBD2 matching over 13 bases. The CDR3 extends over 18 amino acids. Germline V CDR1 and CDR2: SGDLS, YYNGEE. V lost 4 bases to trimming and J lost 4 bases; unmatched junction nucleotides: 14. The CDR3 region is CASSPRLQTSGGKYEQYF. As DNA, the CDR3 is TGTGCCAGCAGCCCCCGGTTGCAGACTAGCGGGGGGAAGTACGAGCAGTACTTC.

In this sample, this clonotype turned up a few times. V and J are TRBV7-9 and TRBJ1-5, with D possibly matching TRBD1 (5 bases). V lost 4 bases and J 2 bases, leaving 9 bases between the germline ends. Germline loops: CDR1 SEHNR, CDR2 FQNEAQ (reference sequence). The CDR3 runs to 14 residues. The CDR3, as DNA: TGTGCCAGCAGCTCACAGGCCCGCAATCAGCCCCAGCATTTT. Protein: CASSSQARNQPQHF. The full variable domain, with the rest looked up from reference TRBV7-9 and TRBJ1-5, is DTGVSQNPRHKITKRGQNVTFRCDPISEHNRLYWYRQTLGQGPEFLTYFQNEAQLEKSRLLSDRFSAERPKGSFSTLEIQRTEQGDSAMYLCASSSQARNQPQHFGDGTRLSIL.

The CDR3 region has the DNA TGTGCCAGCAGTCCCGGAGGGGGCAGCGGGGAAAAACTGTTTTTT. Amino acid sequence: CASSPGGGSGEKLFF. This chain connects TRBV11-2 to TRBJ1-4, with 7 bases aligning to TRBD1. The J segment lost 8 bases and the V segment lost 6 bases, leaving 12 bases of the junction unmatched. The CDR3 covers 15 residues. CDR1 SGHAT and CDR2 FQNNGV come from the germline V gene.

In DNA, the CDR3 is TGTGCCAGCAGTATAGGACACACAGCGAACACCGGGGAGCTGTTTTTT. This translates into CASSIGHTANTGELFF. The chain combines TRBV12-3 or TRBV12-4 with TRBJ2-2, with TRBD1 as a possible D gene (5 bases). The CDR3 runs 16 residues. Deletions cut 5 bases from V and 0 bases from J, with 13 bases between.

This sequence joins TRBV12-3 or TRBV12-4 and TRBJ2-3; 9 bases match TRBD2. The CDR3 is 20 amino acids. J was trimmed by 0 bases and V by 5 bases; bases with no gene match: 18. The CDR3 protein is CASSTRGGRAPRTSTDTQYF. DNA of the CDR3: TGTGCCAGCAGTACCCGCGGCGGGAGGGCCCCTCGAACTAGCACAGATACGCAGTATTTT.

As for this clonotype: One junction end disagrees with the germline gene, perhaps due to a read error. The DNA for the CDR3 is TGTGCCTGGAGTCCCGGTACTGAAGTTTTCTTT. Protein: CAWSPGTEVFF. The chain employs TRBV30 and TRBJ1-1; D not certain. There are 11 residues in the CDR3. Germline V CDR1 and CDR2: GTSNPN, SVGIG (reference sequence).

This clonotype was recorded many times. V usage is TRBV28 and J usage is TRBJ1-5; 9 positions match TRBD1. The germline V gene encodes CDR1 MDHEN and CDR2 SYDVKM. CDR3 length: 17 amino acids. The J segment lost 0 bases and the V segment lost 6 bases, leaving 9 bases of the junction unmatched. CDR3 sequence (DNA): TGTGCCAGCAGGTCGGGACAGGGAGTAGATAGCAATCAGCCCCAGCATTTT. This codes for CASRSGQGVDSNQPQHF.

The table lists this clonotype with a few counts. This rearrangement joins TRBV6-5 to TRBJ1-5; possibly TRBD1 for D (6 bases). This CDR3 contains 15 residues. The germline gives CDR1 MNHEY, CDR2 SVGAGI. Trimming removed 0 bases at V and 5 bases at J, with 11 bases between. CDR3 sequence reads: CASSYSRGGDQPQHF. The CDR3 DNA follows: TGTGCCAGCAGTTACTCGAGGGGGGGGGATCAGCCCCAGCATTTT.

The J gene is TRBJ2-7, the V gene TRBV20-1; 10 nucleotides align to TRBD2. CDR3 length: 16 amino acids. CDR1 and CDR2 from the germline V gene are DFQATT and SNEGSKA (reference sequence). V lost 6 bases and J lost 1; bases outside the gene matches: 12. In nucleotides, the CDR3 is TGCAGTGCCCCTCGCCCTAGCGGGAGTTGGTCCTACGAGCAGTACTTC. Its protein is CSAPRPSGSWSYEQYF.

The chain joins TRBV19 to TRBJ2-7, with D possibly matching TRBD2 (5 bases). Trimming removed 3 bases from V and 7 bases from J, with 16 bases in between. Germline V gene sequence: CDR1 LNHDA, CDR2 SQIVND (reference sequence). The CDR3 is 14 residues long. The CDR3 spells CASSIGSSRGEQYF. The CDR3 region has the DNA TGTGCCAGTAGTATCGGAAGCTCCCGAGGGGAGCAGTACTTC.

This clonotype was counted ten times or more. The chain carries TRBV2 and TRBJ1-1; no clear D. Germline CDR1 is SNHLY and CDR2 is FYNNEI. The CDR3 has 12 residues. Trimming took off 7 bases at V and 5 bases at J, with 11 bases between the two ends. CDR3 coding DNA: TGTGCCAGCACCTTGGGGAGAACTGAAGCTTTCTTT. Translation gives CASTLGRTEAFF. Full variable domain (missing parts from reference TRBV2 and TRBJ1-1): EPEVTQTPSHQVTQMGQEVILRCVPISNHLYFYWYRQILGQKVEFLVSFYNNEISEKSEIFDDQFSVERPDGSNFTLKIRSTKLEDSAMYFCASTLGRTEAFFGQGTRLTVV.

The chain recombines TRBV29-1 with TRBJ2-5, with D perhaps matching TRBD1 (6 bases). CDR3 size: 12 residues. The germline V and J ends were trimmed by 2 bases and 2 bases, with 6 bases remaining between them. Germline-derived CDR1 and CDR2 are SQVTM and ANQGSEA. Written as DNA, the CDR3 is TGCAGCGTTGAAACAGGGCAAGAGACCCAGTACTTC. Translating it yields CSVETGQETQYF.

The chain carries TRBV12-3 or TRBV12-4 and TRBJ1-2; D uncertain. The CDR3 contains 12 residues. Trimming shortened V by 6 bases and J by 8 bases, and 13 bases separated the two germline ends. The chain's CDR3 is CASSYGVDGYTF. DNA for the CDR3: TGTGCCAGCAGCTATGGAGTGGACGGCTACACCTTC.

The chain joins TRBV7-2 to TRBJ1-1; D remains ambiguous. With 2 bases removed from V and 2 bases from J, the gap between germline ends came to 9 bases. Germline lookup yields CDR1 SGHTA and CDR2 FQGNSA. CDR3 length equals 14 residues. In DNA form, the CDR3 reads TGTGCCAGCAGCTTAATGGGTGTAAACACTGAAGCTTTCTTT. As protein: CASSLMGVNTEAFF.

This clonotype came up once. The genes are TRBV12-3 or TRBV12-4 and TRBJ2-2; D may be TRBD1 or TRBD2 (5 bases each). V was trimmed by 8 bases and J by 6 bases, leaving 10 bases between them. This CDR3 has 12 residues. The CDR3 sequence is CASLGGAGELFF. DNA of the CDR3: TGTGCCAGCCTTGGGGGAGCCGGGGAGCTGTTTTTT.

The sample holds many counts of this clonotype. The CDR3, as DNA: TGTGCCAGCGAACGGACGGGCTACGAGCAGTACTTC. It specifies CASERTGYEQYF. This chain links TRBV6-1 with TRBJ2-7, with unresolved D. Trimming shortened V by 8 bases and J by 3 bases, and 11 bases separated the two germline ends. CDR1 and CDR2 from the germline V gene are MNHNS and SASEGT. CDR3 length: 12 amino acids.

This clonotype appeared many times. The V call is TRBV2, the J call TRBJ2-7, with 8 positions matching TRBD2. This CDR3 contains 15 residues. CDR1 and CDR2 from the germline V gene are SNHLY and FYNNEI. V gave up 5 bases and J gave up 3 bases; unmatched junction bases: 9. The CDR3 bases are TGTGCCAGCAGTCTAGCGGGCGGGAAGCTCTACGAGCAGTACTTC. It encodes CASSLAGGKLYEQYF.

This clonotype was picked up many times. This chain connects TRBV2 to TRBJ2-7; D is unclear. CDR1 is SNHLY and CDR2 is FYNNEI in the germline V gene. CDR3 length: 17 amino acids. Trimming took 0 bases from V and 7 from J, leaving 22 bases between them. The CDR3 loop reads CASSEALRGVAYVEQYF. The CDR3 DNA reads as TGTGCCAGCAGTGAAGCGCTTCGAGGCGTTGCCTACGTAGAGCAGTACTTC.

The chain recombines TRBV20-1 with TRBJ1-2, with unresolved D. V dropped 1 base and J dropped 2 bases, with 8 bases sitting between them. Germline V gives CDR1 DFQATT, CDR2 SNEGSKA (reference sequence). The CDR3 is made up of 13 amino acids. The CDR3 loop is CSARGGPNYGYTF. The CDR3 DNA is TGCAGTGCTAGAGGAGGACCGAACTATGGCTACACCTTC.

This clonotype has at least ten counts. The V gene is TRBV28, the J gene TRBJ2-4; D may be TRBD2 (6 bases). This CDR3 spans 14 amino acids. Germline V gives CDR1 MDHEN, CDR2 SYDVKM. V was shortened by 4 bases and J by 0 bases, with 7 bases between the two germline ends. The CDR3 here is CASSWGVAKNIQYF. The CDR3 region has the DNA TGTGCCAGCAGTTGGGGGGTAGCCAAAAACATTCAGTACTTC. Full variable domain (missing parts from reference TRBV28 and TRBJ2-4): DVKVTQSSRYLVKRTGEKVFLECVQDMDHENMFWYRQDPGLGLRLIYFSYDVKMKEKGDIPEGYSVSREKKERFSLILESASTNQTSMYLCASSWGVAKNIQYFGAGTRLSVL.